Below are 9 T cell receptor beta chains sequenced from a single sample in a study of blood T cell repertoires in COVID-19. Here immunoSEQ multiplex PCR was the method, and the copy in TCRdb shows in-frame clones only, minus some. The repertoire holds 190,000 or so clones, roughly 80% seen once, with 0.8% to 0.95% in the top ten. The source material was peripheral blood. These TCRs come from a man between 60 and 75 years old with COVID-19, enrolled during active disease.

The chain joins TRBV7-2 to TRBJ1-5, with unresolved D. Trimming left V 7 bases short and J 9 bases short, with 16 bases between. The CDR3 sequence is 13 residues long. Looked up from germline, CDR1 is SGHTA and CDR2 is FQGNSA. The CDR3: CASKREARTPQHF. The DNA of the CDR3 is TGTGCCAGCAAAAGAGAGGCGCGTACGCCCCAGCATTTT.

The rearrangement joins TRBV3-1 (or the pseudogene TRBV3-2) to TRBJ2-1, with 9 bases identical to TRBD2. The junction had 1 base not matched to a gene; V was cut back by 1 base and J by 6 bases. The germline gives CDR1 LGHDT, CDR2 YNNKEL (reference sequence). This CDR3 is 14 amino acids long. The CDR3 sequence: CASSQVLAGNEQFF. The CDR3 region has the DNA TGTGCCAGCAGCCAAGTACTAGCGGGCAATGAGCAGTTCTTC.

The CDR3: CASSLSGETQYF. Written as DNA, the CDR3 is TGTGCCAGCAGCCTCTCGGGAGAGACCCAGTACTTC. The J gene is TRBJ2-5, the V gene TRBV7-2, with D unresolved. CDR3 size: 12 residues. Looked up from germline, CDR1 is SGHTA and CDR2 is FQGNSA. Between the trimmed V and J ends, which lost 5 bases and 4 bases, there was a span of 8 bases.

The rearrangement uses TRBV18 and TRBJ1-3, with a tentative D call TRBD1 (6 bases). Germline CDR1 reads KGHSH; CDR2 reads LQKENI. V dropped 3 bases and J dropped 3 bases, with 12 bases sitting between them. This CDR3 has 15 amino acids. CDR3 nucleotide sequence: TGTGCCAGCTCACCGTCCTGGGGGCGTGGAAACACCATATATTTT. It specifies CASSPSWGRGNTIYF.

The rearrangement joins TRBV6-5 to TRBJ1-2, with a possible D match to TRBD1 (5 bases). The CDR3 runs 14 residues. V was shortened by 3 bases and J by 8 bases, with 16 bases between the two germline ends. Germline CDR1 and CDR2: MNHEY and SVGAGI. CDR3 region: CASSYGRQGQGYTF. CDR3 DNA: TGTGCCAGCAGTTATGGCCGGCAGGGCCAAGGCTACACCTTC.

This clone has a handful of counts. The chain carries TRBV7-8 and TRBJ1-4, with 7 bases that match TRBD1. Germline loops: CDR1 SGHVS, CDR2 FQNEAQ. The V gene end was trimmed by 4 bases and the J gene end by 4 bases; junction bases not matched to a gene: 6. The CDR3 is 15 amino acids. The CDR3 protein is CASSSRQGINEKLFF. CDR3 bases: TGTGCCAGCAGCTCCCGACAGGGAATTAATGAAAAACTGTTTTTT.

This chain joins TRBV29-1 and TRBJ2-1; the match to TRBD1 covers 9 bases. The V segment lost 2 bases and the J segment 7 bases; nucleotides outside the gene matches: 6. The CDR3 is 14 amino acids. CDR1 SQVTM and CDR2 ANQGSEA come from the germline V gene. CDR3 in DNA: TGCAGCGTTGAATACAGGGGACAGGGAAATGAGCAGTTCTTC. Residues: CSVEYRGQGNEQFF.

This chain joins TRBV5-1 and TRBJ1-1; possibly TRBD1 for D (6 bases). V was clipped by 4 bases and J by 1 base, with 8 bases between them. Germline loops: CDR1 SGHRS, CDR2 YFSETQ. The CDR3 runs 13 residues. The CDR3 spells CASSGQQNTEAFF. CDR3 bases: TGCGCCAGCAGCGGACAGCAGAACACTGAAGCTTTCTTT.

The chain joins TRBV7-3 to TRBJ2-1; 8 bases map to TRBD1. With V trimmed by 5 bases and J by 5 bases, 8 bases remained unmatched. Germline loops: CDR1 SGHTA, CDR2 FQGTGA. The CDR3 sequence is 15 residues long. The CDR3 DNA reads as TGTGCCAGCAGCCCCGACAGGGGCGGCCACAATGAGCAGTTCTTC. Protein: CASSPDRGGHNEQFF. Full variable domain (rest looked up from reference TRBV7-3 and TRBJ2-1): GAGVSQTPSNKVTEKGKYVELRCDPISGHTALYWYRQSLGQGPEFLIYFQGTGAADDSGLPNDRFFAVRPEGSVSTLKIQRTERGDSAVYLCASSPDRGGHNEQFFGPGTRLTVL.